These 19 T cell receptor beta chains came from one sample sequenced in a study of CD8 T cells in ankylosing spondylitis. Their antigen targets remain unknown. The study's findings and limits: Apparently characteristic of ankylosing spondylitis blood was a TCR beta motif (under ten highly homologous variants).

TCRdb fed the 5' RACE reads into MiXCR, producing one record per CDR3 protein. This sample yields approximately 540,000 distinct CDR3 sequences, of which about 13% are seen a single time; under 7.5% belongs to the top ten. The sample taken for sequencing was blood, either unsorted or a sorted T cell fraction (not recorded which). Receptors were obtained from a male donor with ankylosing spondylitis.

This clonotype was seen a handful of times. The rearrangement links TRBV20-1 to TRBJ1-1; the D gene is possibly TRBD1 (6 bases). The CDR3 has 14 amino acids. V was clipped by 5 bases and J by 0 bases, with 13 bases between them. The germline V gene has CDR1 DFQATT and CDR2 SNEGSKA (reference sequence). The CDR3, as DNA: TGCAGTGCTCCGCGGACAGACTTGAACACTGAAGCTTTCTTT. This gives the protein CSAPRTDLNTEAFF.

This clonotype was detected only a few times. V and J are TRBV20-1 and TRBJ2-3, with D possibly TRBD2 on 6 matching bases. Germline lookup yields CDR1 DFQATT and CDR2 SNEGSKA (reference sequence). The CDR3 contains 14 residues. V lost 0 bases to trimming and J lost 4 bases, with 11 bases between them. The CDR3: CSARDHSGADTQYF. Written as DNA, the CDR3 is TGCAGTGCTAGAGATCACTCGGGGGCAGATACGCAGTATTTT.

In this sample, this clonotype turned up a few times. This sequence joins TRBV20-1 and TRBJ2-5, with 8 bases fitting TRBD2. V lost 5 bases, J lost 5 bases, and 10 bases stayed unmatched. In germline, CDR1 is DFQATT, CDR2 SNEGSKA (reference sequence). This CDR3 is 14 amino acids long. The CDR3 bases are TGCAGTGCTCCCACCCGGGGGGGCGTTGAGACCCAGTACTTC. This gives the protein CSAPTRGGVETQYF.

The chain links TRBV6-1 to TRBJ2-1; possible D gene TRBD1, 6 bases. CDR1 is MNHNS and CDR2 is SASEGT in the germline V gene. The length of the CDR3 is 13 residues. Between the trimmed V and J ends, which lost 6 bases and 4 bases, there was a span of 10 bases. This CDR3 is CASRSTGYNEQFF. In DNA, the CDR3 is TGTGCCAGCAGATCGACAGGTTACAATGAGCAGTTCTTC.

A few counts support this clonotype. This chain connects TRBV7-9 to TRBJ2-2, with D hard to call. The CDR3 runs 13 residues. V was trimmed by 3 bases and J by 3 bases, leaving 5 bases between them. Germline CDR1 reads SEHNR; CDR2 reads FQNEAQ (reference sequence). The CDR3 DNA sequence: TGTGCCAGCAGCTTCGGACACACCGGGGAGCTGTTTTTT. Translating gives CASSFGHTGELFF. Together with reference TRBV7-9 and TRBJ2-2, the CDR3 gives the full variable domain: DTGVSQNPRHKITKRGQNVTFRCDPISEHNRLYWYRQTLGQGPEFLTYFQNEAQLEKSRLLSDRFSAERPKGSFSTLEIQRTEQGDSAMYLCASSFGHTGELFFGEGSRLTVL.

This clonotype was found many times. The chain combines TRBV5-5 with TRBJ1-4; maybe TRBD1 (6 bases). Trimming removed 4 bases at V and 12 bases at J, with 22 bases between. From germline, CDR1 is SGHKS and CDR2 YYEKEE (reference sequence). The CDR3 runs to 15 residues. Here the CDR3 DNA reads TGTGCCAGCAGCGTCTCTACAGGGTTTTTGGGGGAACTGTTTTTT. It encodes CASSVSTGFLGELFF.

J is TRBJ1-4 and V is TRBV7-2; 9 bases fit TRBD1. The CDR3 covers 14 residues. Trimming at V came to 6 bases and at J to 8 bases, leaving 7 bases not matched to a gene. CDR1 is SGHTA, CDR2 FQGNSA, per germline. DNA for the CDR3: TGTGCCAGCAGTTCGACAGGGGGATTCGAAAAACTGTTTTTT. Translating it yields CASSSTGGFEKLFF.

This clonotype was recorded at least ten times. V usage is TRBV20-1 and J usage is TRBJ2-7; 7 bases line up with TRBD2. V was clipped by 1 base and J by 6 bases; unmatched bases: 6. The germline CDR1 and CDR2 sequences are DFQATT and SNEGSKA (reference sequence). This CDR3 has 13 residues. The CDR3 nucleotides are TGCAGTGCTAGAGGCGGGAGTCGGCTCGAGCAGTACTTC. It encodes CSARGGSRLEQYF.

This clonotype was recorded a few times. The rearrangement joins TRBV20-1 to TRBJ2-1, with TRBD2 as a possible D gene (5 bases). The V gene lost 4 bases and the J gene lost 4 bases, with 14 bases spanning the gap. The CDR3 runs to 14 residues. The V gene's germline CDR1 is DFQATT and CDR2 SNEGSKA (reference sequence). The CDR3 region has the DNA TGCAGTGCTATTCCGGACTCCCCTTACAATGAGCAGTTCTTC. It encodes CSAIPDSPYNEQFF.

This clonotype was picked up a small number of times. CDR3 in amino acids: CASSPPSAGVGYEQFF. DNA of the CDR3: TGTGCCAGCTCACCACCGTCAGCGGGAGTGGGTTATGAGCAGTTCTTC. The V call is TRBV18, the J call TRBJ2-1; 8 bases match TRBD2. The CDR3 contains 16 residues. Per germline, CDR1 KGHSH and CDR2 LQKENI. J was trimmed by 8 bases and V by 0 bases; bases with no gene match: 9.

This clonotype has a handful of counts. The CDR3 sequence is CASSSLGTGQNYGYTF. Written as DNA, the CDR3 is TGTGCCAGCAGCTCCCTGGGGACAGGGCAGAACTATGGCTACACCTTC. V and J are TRBV4-2 and TRBJ1-2; 9 nucleotides line up with TRBD1. The CDR3 contains 16 residues. J gave up 2 bases and V 5 bases, and 9 bases lay outside the gene matches. Looked up from germline, CDR1 is LGHNA and CDR2 is YNFKEQ.

This rearrangement joins TRBV5-1 to TRBJ1-2, with TRBD1 matching over 7 bases. Unmatched junction bases numbered 3, after V lost 4 bases and J lost 0 bases. This CDR3 contains 14 residues. The germline gives CDR1 SGHRS, CDR2 YFSETQ. CDR3 bases: TGCGCCAGCAGCCCGGGACAGTCTAACTATGGCTACACCTTC. Amino acids: CASSPGQSNYGYTF.

This chain uses TRBV5-1 with TRBJ1-4, with TRBD1 identical over 8 bases. This CDR3 spans 16 amino acids. Looked up from germline, CDR1 is SGHRS and CDR2 is YFSETQ. V lost 2 bases to trimming and J lost 5 bases; unmatched junction nucleotides: 8. In DNA, the CDR3 is TGCGCCAGCAGCTTAACCGGACAGGGTCGGAATGAAAAACTGTTTTTT. Encoded protein: CASSLTGQGRNEKLFF.

This chain links TRBV7-9 with TRBJ1-2; a weak D match, TRBD1 (6 bases). The germline V and J ends were trimmed by 1 base and 6 bases, with 9 bases remaining between them. The germline V gene encodes CDR1 SEHNR and CDR2 FQNEAQ (reference sequence). This CDR3 has 13 amino acids. The CDR3 nucleotides read TGTGCCAGCAGCTTAGGGACAGTGGATGGCTACACCTTC. It is translated as CASSLGTVDGYTF.

This clonotype was observed at least ten times. This chain connects TRBV7-9 to TRBJ2-2; unclear D gene. The CDR3 has 14 residues. V was cut by 5 bases and J by 1 base, with 8 bases left in between. CDR1 is SEHNR and CDR2 is FQNEAQ in the germline V gene (reference sequence). The CDR3 DNA is TGTGCCAGCAGCCGGACGGAGAACACCGGGGAGCTGTTTTTT. Protein: CASSRTENTGELFF.

This clonotype has a handful of counts. This chain uses TRBV12-3 or TRBV12-4 with TRBJ2-1; 7 nucleotides agree with TRBD2. The V and J ends lost 3 bases and 1 base, in that order; junction bases with no gene match: 3. The CDR3 runs to 15 residues. The CDR3 loop reads CASSFTSVSYNEQFF. The CDR3 region has the DNA TGTGCCAGCAGTTTCACTAGCGTTTCCTACAATGAGCAGTTCTTC.

V is TRBV27 and J is TRBJ2-3, with TRBD2 matching 8 bases. Germline V gene data show CDR1 as MNHEY and CDR2 as SMNVEV (reference sequence). The V gene end was trimmed by 6 bases and the J gene end by 11 bases; junction bases not matched to a gene: 7. The CDR3 contains 12 residues. The CDR3 sequence is CASSPGGAEQYF. The CDR3 DNA reads TGTGCCAGCAGCCCCGGGGGGGCGGAGCAGTATTTT.

Many counts were recorded for this clonotype. V is TRBV7-8 and J is TRBJ2-5; D remains ambiguous. CDR3 length: 13 residues. Trimming cost V 5 bases and J 7 bases, with 14 bases left between them. Germline V lookup: CDR1 SGHVS, CDR2 FQNEAQ. The CDR3 sequence: CASSPQYERTQYF. CDR3 coding DNA: TGTGCCAGCAGCCCCCAGTACGAACGGACCCAGTACTTC.

The table lists this clonotype with a few counts. The V and J genes are TRBV4-2 and TRBJ2-1, with 16 bases matching TRBD2. There are 18 residues in the CDR3. Trimming took 4 bases from V and 7 from J; bases not matched to a gene: 10. The germline V gene has CDR1 LGHNA and CDR2 YNFKEQ. CDR3 nucleotide sequence: TGTGCCAGCAGCCCCGGGACTAGCGGGAGGGCGGGAAGGAATGAGCAGTTCTTC. The encoded protein is CASSPGTSGRAGRNEQFF.